What follows describes a single T cell receptor (beta chain). Its antigen is unknown. This CDR3 spans 14 amino acids. Germline-derived CDR1 and CDR2 are MNHNY and SVGAGI (reference sequence). V lost 5 bases and J lost 8, with 15 bases in between. The data originate from a study of cytomegalovirus exposure and HLA in healthy donors. Study background: Unique TCRs from HLA-typed donors, approximately 80 million of them, were held in an early data release.

Primers included in the PCR were 60 Vbeta and 13 Jbeta primers. TCRdb's table, derived via immunoSEQ multiplex PCR, lists solely in-frame clones and lacks some. The top ten hold 0.22% of the sample, which has fewer than 250,000 clones, less than 85% seen once. Findings and limits, study-wide: Researchers catalogued under 200 TCR beta chains as cytomegalovirus-associated. The authors considered a cluster of highly shared sequence variants likely to be a sequencing artifact.

V is TRBV6-6 and J is TRBJ1-4; D not resolved. The clonotype was recovered from a girl aged 2 to 9 in good health and CMV-seronegative. Sequencing was performed on PBMCs. The CDR3 spells CASSLLSGGEKLFF. CDR3 in DNA: TGTGCCAGCAGTCTTCTGTCGGGAGGGGAAAAACTGTTTTTT.